The 29 T cell receptor beta chains given below trace back to one sample, sequenced in a study of beta chain features in type 1 diabetes. The whole isolated RNA underwent reverse transcription, so sequencing captured expressed TCRB transcripts. Assay used: immunoSEQ multiplex PCR; TCRdb lists only in-frame clones, some missing. In the table there are 310,000 or so clones, 8% of which are singletons. The material sequenced was central memory CD4+ T cells from blood. Receptor source: a woman aged 18-29 years in good health.

The V call is TRBV11-1, the J call TRBJ2-3; no clear D. CDR1 and CDR2 from the germline V gene are SGHAT and FQDESV (reference sequence). V shed 0 bases and J shed 2 bases, with 9 bases lying between them. The CDR3 is made up of 15 amino acids. The CDR3: CASSLASRATDTQYF. CDR3 DNA sequence: TGTGCCAGCAGCTTAGCTTCCCGGGCCACAGATACGCAGTATTTT.

The rearrangement joins TRBV7-2 to TRBJ1-3; 10 bases are shared with TRBD1. Trimming at V came to 5 bases and at J to 16 bases, leaving 17 bases not matched to a gene. CDR3 size: 15 residues. CDR1 and CDR2 (germline): SGHTA, FQGNSA. The CDR3 region has the DNA TGTGCCAGCAGCGCTAGACTCCGGGACAGGGGTGGTTTGTATTTT. This gives the protein CASSARLRDRGGLYF.

This clone has a handful of counts. This sequence joins TRBV4-2 and TRBJ1-2; D remains ambiguous. CDR3 length: 15 amino acids. Germline lookup yields CDR1 LGHNA and CDR2 YNFKEQ. Deletions cut 0 bases from V and 2 bases from J, with 10 bases between. CDR3 sequence: CASSQDPDPNYGYTF. DNA of the CDR3: TGTGCCAGCAGCCAAGATCCGGACCCCAACTATGGCTACACCTTC.

This clone occurred a few times. The chain employs TRBV7-9 and TRBJ1-5; 8 nucleotides match TRBD1. Germline CDR1 reads SEHNR; CDR2 reads FQNEAQ (reference sequence). CDR3 length: 14 amino acids. J lost 6 bases, V lost 5 bases, and 6 bases had no gene match. The CDR3 DNA reads TGTGCCAGCAGCCCGACAGGGGAAAGTCAGCCCCAGCATTTT. It yields the protein CASSPTGESQPQHF. The full variable domain, in which reference TRBV7-9 and TRBJ1-5 provide the parts outside the CDR3, is DTGVSQNPRHKITKRGQNVTFRCDPISEHNRLYWYRQTLGQGPEFLTYFQNEAQLEKSRLLSDRFSAERPKGSFSTLEIQRTEQGDSAMYLCASSPTGESQPQHFGDGTRLSIL.

Only a few counts were recorded for this clone. At one end, the junction sequence differs from germline, possibly due to a read error. V gene TRBV10-3 combines with J gene TRBJ1-2; D is possibly TRBD1 (6 bases). Germline loops: CDR1 ENHRY, CDR2 SYGVKD. The CDR3 loop spans 13 amino acids. In DNA, the CDR3 is TGTGCCAGCAGTAACCAGGGGAACTATGGCTACACCTTC. Translating gives CASSNQGNYGYTF.

This clone was recorded at least ten times. The chain is built from TRBV6-1 and TRBJ1-5, with D unclear. Trimming left V 1 base short and J 5 bases short, with 9 bases between. The germline gives CDR1 MNHNS, CDR2 SASEGT. The CDR3 has 14 residues. The CDR3, as DNA: TGTGCCAGCAGTGAAGGGTATAGATATCAGCCCCAGCATTTT. It encodes CASSEGYRYQPQHF.

This clone was picked up a small number of times. This chain connects TRBV28 to TRBJ2-1; TRBD2 might be the D (5 bases). Trimming stripped 2 bases from V and 8 bases from J, with 28 bases between. The germline CDR1 and CDR2 sequences are MDHEN and SYDVKM. This CDR3 is 19 amino acids long. The DNA of the CDR3 is TGTGCCAGCAGTTTAGGTCACTTGATTAAGCGGCCCTTTGAGGATGAGCAGTTCTTC. This translates into CASSLGHLIKRPFEDEQFF.

V usage is TRBV4-3 and J usage is TRBJ2-7; D possibly corresponds to TRBD2 (6 bases). Per germline, CDR1 LGHNA and CDR2 YSLEER. This CDR3 spans 18 amino acids. The ends were cut back, 2 bases at V and 3 bases at J, with 23 bases in the middle. Here the CDR3 reads CASSQRAAASDRIYEQYF. The CDR3 DNA follows: TGCGCCAGCAGCCAAAGGGCCGCAGCTAGCGACCGAATCTACGAGCAGTACTTC.

This clone occurred a few times. This chain uses TRBV5-4 with TRBJ2-2; tentative D call: TRBD2 (5 bases). Germline V lookup: CDR1 SGHNT, CDR2 YYREEE (reference sequence). The CDR3 runs 16 residues. The V gene lost 0 bases and the J gene lost 1 base, with 10 bases spanning the gap. The CDR3: CASSLALAGNTGELFF. CDR3 DNA: TGTGCCAGCAGCTTGGCTCTGGCGGGGAACACCGGGGAGCTGTTTTTT. Based on the CDR3 plus reference TRBV5-4 and TRBJ2-2, the full variable domain is ETGVTQSPTHLIKTRGQQVTLRCSSQSGHNTVSWYQQALGQGPQFIFQYYREEENGRGNFPPRFSGLQFPNYSSELNVNALELDDSALYLCASSLALAGNTGELFFGEGSRLTVL.

This chain uses TRBV5-4 with TRBJ1-2; D is undetermined. This CDR3 has 13 amino acids. Germline lookup yields CDR1 SGHNT and CDR2 YYREEE (reference sequence). V lost 4 bases, J lost 3 bases, and 10 bases lay in between. Here the CDR3 reads CASSANPDYGYTF. The CDR3 region has the DNA TGTGCCAGCAGCGCAAATCCCGACTATGGCTACACCTTC.

This clone turned up a few times. This chain uses TRBV18 with TRBJ2-1; 7 positions agree with TRBD1. Germline V lookup: CDR1 KGHSH, CDR2 LQKENI. CDR3 length: 13 amino acids. The J segment lost 5 bases and the V segment lost 4 bases, leaving 2 bases of the junction unmatched. The CDR3 DNA reads TGTGCCAGCTCACAGGGACAGAACAATGAGCAGTTCTTC. Translated: CASSQGQNNEQFF.

This clone occurred many times. The chain recombines TRBV28 with TRBJ2-6, with 12 bases matching TRBD1. This CDR3 has 17 amino acids. The trim removed 6 bases at V and 0 bases at J, leaving 3 bases unmatched. The V gene's germline CDR1 is MDHEN and CDR2 SYDVKM. The CDR3 DNA sequence: TGTGCCAGCAGCTCGGGACAGGGGGCCTCTGGGGCCAACGTCCTGACTTTC. Encoded protein: CASSSGQGASGANVLTF.

This clone was detected only a few times. The rearrangement uses TRBV7-3 and TRBJ2-1; 9 bases fit TRBD2. V shed 1 base and J 6 bases; nucleotides not matched to a gene: 7. CDR1 and CDR2 from the germline V gene are SGHTA and FQGTGA. The CDR3 consists of 16 residues. CDR3 DNA sequence: TGTGCCAGCAGCTTAAATCGAGGCGGGAGGGCCAATGAGCAGTTCTTC. Protein: CASSLNRGGRANEQFF.

This chain connects TRBV29-1 to TRBJ2-1; D is perhaps TRBD2 (6 bases). The CDR3 spans 13 residues. Germline loops: CDR1 SQVTM, CDR2 ANQGSEA. V was shortened by 3 bases and J by 0 bases, with 6 bases between the two germline ends. The CDR3: CSVETSSYNEQFF. DNA for the CDR3: TGCAGCGTTGAGACTAGCTCCTACAATGAGCAGTTCTTC.

V and J are TRBV4-3 and TRBJ1-4; weak D call: TRBD1 (5 bases). CDR1 LGHNA and CDR2 YSLEER come from the germline V gene. The CDR3 covers 15 residues. V lost 0 bases to trimming and J lost 8 bases, with 13 bases between them. Written as DNA, the CDR3 is TGCGCCAGCAGCCAAGAAGCGCAGGGCGGCGAAAAACTGTTTTTT. This encodes CASSQEAQGGEKLFF.

This clone was detected only a few times. CDR3 in amino acids: CATSRRGQEIQPQHF. The CDR3 DNA follows: TGTGCCACCAGCCGAAGAGGTCAGGAAATCCAGCCCCAGCATTTT. V and J are TRBV15 and TRBJ1-5; D not resolved. CDR1 and CDR2 (germline): LNHNV, YYDKDF (reference sequence). Trimming took 5 bases from V and 7 from J, leaving 18 bases between them. The CDR3 runs 15 residues.

This clone showed up just a few times. V gene TRBV28 combines with J gene TRBJ1-4, with 10 bases fitting TRBD1. Unmatched junction bases numbered 2, after V lost 3 bases and J lost 4 bases. Germline V CDR1 and CDR2: MDHEN, SYDVKM. The CDR3 sequence is 15 residues long. This CDR3 is CASSFWTGGNEKLFF. Written as DNA, the CDR3 is TGTGCCAGCAGTTTTTGGACAGGGGGTAATGAAAAACTGTTTTTT.

This clone was recorded a few times. V is TRBV5-5 and J is TRBJ1-1; D is uncertain. Per germline, CDR1 SGHKS and CDR2 YYEKEE (reference sequence). The CDR3 spans 12 residues. Trimming removed 0 bases at V and 3 bases at J, with 3 bases between. The CDR3 region is CASSLEYTEAFF. CDR3 nucleotides: TGTGCCAGCAGCTTGGAGTACACTGAAGCTTTCTTT.

The V call is TRBV2, the J call TRBJ2-5, with TRBD2 matching over 7 bases. The CDR3 is 15 residues long. V lost 3 bases and J lost 2; bases outside the gene matches: 6. Germline loops: CDR1 SNHLY, CDR2 FYNNEI. In DNA form, the CDR3 reads TGTGCCAGCAGTGAGGGGCTAGCGGCGCAAGAGACCCAGTACTTC. Its translation: CASSEGLAAQETQYF.

There are a few counts of this clone. The J gene is TRBJ1-2, the V gene TRBV7-9, with TRBD1 matching 9 bases. After removal of 1 base from V and 10 bases from J, the junction contained 7 bases not matched to a gene. The CDR3 runs to 14 residues. CDR1 and CDR2 from the germline V gene are SEHNR and FQNEAQ (reference sequence). The CDR3 DNA reads TGTGCCAGCAGCTTAGGGGACAGGGTATACACCTACACCTTC. Protein sequence: CASSLGDRVYTYTF.

This clone was counted between two and nine times. The chain recombines TRBV7-2 with TRBJ1-2, with unresolved D. The germline V and J ends were trimmed by 4 bases and 7 bases, with 16 bases remaining between them. CDR1 and CDR2 (germline): SGHTA, FQGNSA. There are 14 residues in the CDR3. Here the CDR3 reads CASSSSKMSRGYTF. For the CDR3, the DNA is TGTGCCAGCAGCTCGTCCAAGATGAGCCGTGGCTACACCTTC.

This clone was observed many times. The chain recombines TRBV4-3 with TRBJ2-5, with TRBD1 identical over 7 bases. V was pared by 0 bases and J by 5 bases, with 9 bases of the junction left unmatched. This CDR3 has 16 residues. The germline CDR1 and CDR2 sequences are LGHNA and YSLEER. The CDR3 is CASSQDHRGVWETQYF. Written as DNA, the CDR3 is TGCGCCAGCAGCCAAGACCACAGGGGAGTGTGGGAGACCCAGTACTTC.

This clone has only a few counts. J is TRBJ2-3 and V is TRBV7-2; D not certain. Per the germline V gene, CDR1 is SGHTA and CDR2 is FQGNSA. V lost 2 bases, J lost 2 bases, and 8 bases lay in between. The CDR3 runs to 14 residues. CDR3 loop: CASSLQYDTDTQYF. In DNA form, the CDR3 reads TGTGCCAGCAGCTTACAGTACGACACAGATACGCAGTATTTT.

This clone was recorded at least ten times. The chain has TRBV19 and TRBJ1-1; a possible D gene is TRBD1 (5 bases). Trimming pared 9 bases from V and 4 bases from J, leaving 18 bases between. Germline loops: CDR1 LNHDA, CDR2 SQIVND (reference sequence). The CDR3 spans 14 residues. Here the CDR3 DNA reads TGTGCCAGCACCTCCGGGCAGGGAGGCACTGAAGCTTTCTTT. It codes for CASTSGQGGTEAFF.

This clone was counted at least ten times. This chain links TRBV28 with TRBJ2-2; D might be TRBD1 (6 bases). CDR1 and CDR2 from the germline V gene are MDHEN and SYDVKM. The V and J ends lost 2 bases and 0 bases respectively, with 7 bases between them. The CDR3 has 15 amino acids. CDR3 protein: CASSLAGANTGELFF. The CDR3 nucleotides are TGTGCCAGCAGTTTAGCAGGGGCGAACACCGGGGAGCTGTTTTTT.

The chain recombines TRBV11-3 with TRBJ2-3, with TRBD2 identical over 11 bases. V was clipped by 3 bases and J by 4 bases; unmatched bases: 9. Germline V gene lookup returns CDR1 SGHNT and CDR2 YENEEA. The CDR3 is made up of 17 amino acids. CDR3: CASSFPGTSGLPDTQYF. Written as DNA, the CDR3 is TGTGCCAGCAGCTTCCCCGGGACTAGCGGATTACCAGATACGCAGTATTTT.

A few counts support this clone. The chain carries TRBV5-1 and TRBJ2-3; possibly TRBD1 for D (7 bases). Germline V lookup: CDR1 SGHRS, CDR2 YFSETQ. V was clipped by 0 bases and J by 2 bases, with 10 bases between them. This CDR3 has 15 amino acids. CDR3 residues: CASSLGGTDTDTQYF. The CDR3 DNA reads as TGCGCCAGCAGCTTGGGCGGGACAGACACAGATACGCAGTATTTT. Full variable domain (outside the CDR3, taken from reference TRBV5-1 and TRBJ2-3): KAGVTQTPRYLIKTRGQQVTLSCSPISGHRSVSWYQQTPGQGLQFLFEYFSETQRNKGNFPGRFSGRQFSNSRSEMNVSTLELGDSALYLCASSLGGTDTDTQYFGPGTRLTVL.

Regarding this clone: Other DNA sequences in this specimen translate into the identical CDR3. This rearrangement joins TRBV25-1 to TRBJ2-2; D is uncertain. Trimming took off 3 bases at V and 1 base at J, with 12 bases between the two ends. The CDR3 runs 16 residues. The V gene's germline CDR1 is MGHDK and CDR2 SYGVNS. CDR3 in amino acids: CASSDGWAMNTGELFF. The DNA for the CDR3 is TGTGCCAGCAGTGATGGGTGGGCCATGAACACCGGGGAGCTGTTTTTT.

This clone occurred a few times. This sequence joins TRBV19 and TRBJ2-1; 15 nucleotides agree with TRBD2. The J segment lost 8 bases and the V segment lost 5 bases, leaving 4 bases of the junction unmatched. The V gene's germline CDR1 is LNHDA and CDR2 SQIVND (reference sequence). This CDR3 contains 15 residues. The CDR3 reads CASSPWTSGRDEQFF. CDR3 bases: TGTGCCAGTAGTCCGTGGACTAGCGGGAGGGATGAGCAGTTCTTC.